This T cell receptor (beta chain) was recorded in a study of T cell repertoires in cytomegalovirus infection. The overall study: Shared public TCR beta signatures pointed to both CMV infection and a matching HLA type. Study-wide results and limits: Ex vivo, HLA-C-restricted CMV-specific TCR beta clonotypes prevailed over the rest of the response.

About this clonotype itself: What it binds is unknown.

TCRdb re-called the reads through MiXCR, storing one row per CDR3 protein. In the table there are roughly 800,000 distinct CDR3 sequences, 29% of which are singletons. V lost 4 bases and J 1 base, leaving 12 bases between the germline ends. The CDR3 covers 15 residues. The germline gives CDR1 MGHRA, CDR2 YSYEKL. The receptor was derived from a human donor in good health (CMV status not recorded). Some clones in this sample may be carry-over from other donors' samples. Sequenced here: cultured CD8+ T cells from PBMCs, sampled from culture after CMV antigen stimulation. This chain uses TRBV4-1 with TRBJ2-3; D is uncertain. Here the CDR3 reads CASSREGKGTDTQYF. CDR3 coding DNA: TGCGCCAGCAGCCGGGAAGGGAAAGGCACAGATACGCAGTATTTT.